The entry that follows covers one T cell receptor beta chain sequence. This specimen belongs to a study of blood T cell repertoires in COVID-19. Study information: The origin of the acute and convalescent COVID-19 samples was the United States, Italy and Spain.

CDR1 MGHRA and CDR2 YSYEKL come from the germline V gene. The CDR3 totals 16 residues. V lost 2 bases and J lost 4, with 17 bases in between. The table came from immunoSEQ multiplex PCR; TCRdb's copy has only in-frame clones and leaves some out. The profile shows approximately 150,000 clones, around four fifths of them singletons. The sequence was collected from a woman of 80 years or more with COVID-19, enrolled during active disease. What was sequenced was peripheral blood. The chain employs TRBV4-1 and TRBJ1-2, with D maybe TRBD1 (5 bases). The CDR3 region has the DNA TGCGCCAGCAGCCAACTCTCTGGGGCGCACCTCTATGGCTACACCTTC. Translating gives CASSQLSGAHLYGYTF.